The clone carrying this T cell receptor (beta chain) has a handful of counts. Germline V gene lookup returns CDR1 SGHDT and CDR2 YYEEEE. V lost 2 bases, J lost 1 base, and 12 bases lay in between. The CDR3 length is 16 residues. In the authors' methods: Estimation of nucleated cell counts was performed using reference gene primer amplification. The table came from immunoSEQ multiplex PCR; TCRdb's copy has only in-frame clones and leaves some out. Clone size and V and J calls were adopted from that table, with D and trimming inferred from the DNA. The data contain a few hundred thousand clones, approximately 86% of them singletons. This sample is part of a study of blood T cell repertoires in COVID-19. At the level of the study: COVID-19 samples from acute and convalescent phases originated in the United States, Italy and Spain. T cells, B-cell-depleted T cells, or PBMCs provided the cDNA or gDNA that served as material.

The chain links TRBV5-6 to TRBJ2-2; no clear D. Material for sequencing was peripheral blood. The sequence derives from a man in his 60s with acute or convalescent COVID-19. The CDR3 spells CASSFSVPKNTGELFF. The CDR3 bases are TGTGCCAGCAGCTTTTCGGTTCCGAAGAACACCGGGGAGCTGTTTTTT.